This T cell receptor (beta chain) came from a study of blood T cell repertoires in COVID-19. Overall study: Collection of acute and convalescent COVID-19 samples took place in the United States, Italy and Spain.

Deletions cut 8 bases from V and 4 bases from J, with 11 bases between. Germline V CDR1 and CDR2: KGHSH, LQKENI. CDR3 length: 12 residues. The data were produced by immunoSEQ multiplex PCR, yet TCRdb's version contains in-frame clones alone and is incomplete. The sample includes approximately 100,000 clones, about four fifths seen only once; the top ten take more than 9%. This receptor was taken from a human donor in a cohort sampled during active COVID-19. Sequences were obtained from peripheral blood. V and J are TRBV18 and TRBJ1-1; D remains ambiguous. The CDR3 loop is CASKGAGTEAFF. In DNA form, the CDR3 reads TGTGCCAGCAAGGGTGCGGGCACTGAAGCTTTCTTT.